One sample yielded the 25 T cell receptor beta chains listed below, sequenced in a study of T cells in Graves' hyperthyroidism and ophthalmopathy. Amplification of TCR beta CDR3 regions used RNA as the template. A set of HTBI primers served as the primers for a first-round RT-PCR of the TCR CDR3. TCRdb processed the multiplex PCR reads anew with MiXCR; each CDR3 protein has one entry. The top ten hold approximately 16% of the sample, which has 600,000 to 850,000 distinct CDR3 sequences, about 17% seen once. Sequencing used blood. These receptors were taken from a woman aged 50 to 65 with Graves' hyperthyroidism that later progressed to Graves' ophthalmopathy.

This clonotype was seen many times. The chain uses TRBV3-1 and TRBJ1-5; D possibly corresponds to TRBD1 (5 bases). Trimming shortened V by 1 base and J by 4 bases, and 11 bases separated the two germline ends. The CDR3 totals 15 residues. The germline gives CDR1 LGHDT, CDR2 YNNKEL (reference sequence). The CDR3 DNA reads TGTGCCAGCAGCCAAGGGCCCGGGGCTAATCAGCCCCAGCATTTT. The encoded protein is CASSQGPGANQPQHF. The full variable domain, completed using reference TRBV3-1 and TRBJ1-5, is DTAVSQTPKYLVTQMGNDKSIKCEQNLGHDTMYWYKQDSKKFLKIMFSYNNKELIINETVPNRFSPKSPDKAHLNLHINSLELGDSAVYFCASSQGPGANQPQHFGDGTRLSIL.

In this sample, this clonotype turned up many times. The gene calls are TRBV15 and TRBJ1-4; D is undetermined. The CDR3 extends over 18 amino acids. V was pared by 0 bases and J by 0 bases, with 14 bases between. The germline gives CDR1 LNHNV, CDR2 YYDKDF (reference sequence). CDR3 sequence (DNA): TGTGCCACCAGCAGAGATTATCGACGGGTTGCAACTAATGAAAAACTGTTTTTT. Protein product: CATSRDYRRVATNEKLFF.

V usage is TRBV15 and J usage is TRBJ1-2, with 7 positions matching TRBD1. The CDR3 is 15 amino acids. Losses at the gene ends were 0 bases for V and 4 bases for J; bases not matched to a gene: 5. CDR1 is LNHNV and CDR2 is YYDKDF in the germline V gene (reference sequence). CDR3 DNA: TGTGCCACCAGCAGAGAACAGGGGAGAGTCTATGGCTACACCTTC. It yields the protein CATSREQGRVYGYTF.

The CDR3 region has the DNA TGTGCCAGCAGCGTAGAGGGGGGGGGACAAGAGACCCAGTACTTC. Protein product: CASSVEGGGQETQYF. The chain is built from TRBV9 and TRBJ2-5; TRBD2 might be the D (7 bases). This CDR3 has 15 amino acids. Germline CDR1 reads SGDLS; CDR2 reads YYNGEE. The V gene lost 0 bases and the J gene lost 2 bases, with 11 bases spanning the gap.

This chain joins TRBV15 and TRBJ1-6, with D possibly being TRBD1 (6 bases). The CDR3 extends over 15 amino acids. From germline, CDR1 is LNHNV and CDR2 YYDKDF (reference sequence). Trimming cost V 0 bases and J 10 bases, with 13 bases left between them. CDR3 loop: CATSRDYEGVSPLHF. Written as DNA, the CDR3 is TGTGCCACCAGCAGAGATTACGAGGGGGTATCACCCCTCCACTTT. The variable domain in full, completed from reference TRBV15 and TRBJ1-6, reads DAMVIQNPRYQVTQFGKPVTLSCSQTLNHNVMYWYQQKSSQAPKLLFHYYDKDFNNEADTPDNFQSRRPNTSFCFLDIRSPGLGDTAMYLCATSRDYEGVSPLHFGNGTRLTVT.

This sequence joins TRBV5-1 and TRBJ2-2, with 7 bases fitting TRBD1. The CDR3 is made up of 15 amino acids. Germline V gene sequence: CDR1 SGHRS, CDR2 YFSETQ. V trimming: 2 bases; J trimming: 3 bases; junction bases outside the gene matches: 4. The CDR3: CASSLTGTDTGELFF. The CDR3 DNA reads as TGCGCCAGCAGCTTAACCGGGACAGACACCGGGGAGCTGTTTTTT.

This clonotype was counted at least ten times. This chain connects TRBV5-1 to TRBJ2-7; D could derive from TRBD1 or TRBD2 (5 bases each). V gave up 3 bases and J gave up 3 bases, with 10 bases separating them. Per germline, CDR1 SGHRS and CDR2 YFSETQ. This CDR3 contains 13 residues. CDR3 in amino acids: CASSWDGNYEQYF. CDR3 nucleotides: TGCGCCAGCAGCTGGGACGGAAACTACGAGCAGTACTTC.

In its sample, this clonotype was seen a few times. The gene calls are TRBV27 and TRBJ2-1; either TRBD1 or TRBD2 may supply D (6 bases each). Trimming took off 0 bases at V and 4 bases at J, with 13 bases between the two ends. Germline V gives CDR1 MNHEY, CDR2 SMNVEV (reference sequence). This CDR3 spans 16 amino acids. Written as DNA, the CDR3 is TGTGCCAGCAGTTTATCCCCGGGGGCCTTGTACAATGAGCAGTTCTTC. It specifies CASSLSPGALYNEQFF.

The CDR3 spells CASSHRPGQGATNEKLFF. The CDR3 DNA is TGTGCCAGCAGCCATCGCCCGGGACAGGGGGCAACTAATGAAAAACTGTTTTTT. The rearrangement uses TRBV3-1 and TRBJ1-4, with 11 bases aligning to TRBD1. V was clipped by 3 bases and J by 0 bases; unmatched bases: 6. Germline CDR1 and CDR2: LGHDT and YNNKEL (reference sequence). This CDR3 spans 18 amino acids.

V is TRBV6-1 and J is TRBJ1-2; possible D gene TRBD1, 5 bases. Germline CDR1 MNHNS, CDR2 SASEGT. The CDR3 has 14 amino acids. The germline V and J ends were trimmed by 1 base and 11 bases, with 17 bases remaining between them. The CDR3: CASSEVEGSLGYTF. The CDR3 DNA sequence: TGTGCCAGCAGTGAAGTAGAGGGGTCCCTGGGGTACACCTTC.

Ten or more counts support this clonotype. The genes are TRBV7-2 and TRBJ2-3; possibly TRBD1 for D (6 bases). Per the germline V gene, CDR1 is SGHTA and CDR2 is FQGNSA. The CDR3 contains 12 residues. V lost 6 bases and J 6 bases, leaving 10 bases between the germline ends. CDR3 DNA sequence: TGTGCCAGCAGAATCCAGGGGGATACGCAGTATTTT. Its protein product is CASRIQGDTQYF.

The chain has TRBV20-1 and TRBJ2-3; D is possibly TRBD2 (5 bases). Per the germline V gene, CDR1 is DFQATT and CDR2 is SNEGSKA (reference sequence). Deletions cut 0 bases from V and 6 bases from J, with 13 bases between. This CDR3 is built from 14 residues. The CDR3 DNA reads TGCAGTGCTAGAGATAAGTTAGCGACGGATACGCAGTATTTT. As protein: CSARDKLATDTQYF.

The V and J genes are TRBV29-1 and TRBJ1-1, with TRBD1 matching 7 bases. Trimming took 6 bases from V and 5 from J; bases not matched to a gene: 12. This CDR3 has 14 amino acids. Germline values: CDR1 SQVTM, CDR2 ANQGSEA. The CDR3, as DNA: TGCAGCGTACAACAGGGGAACAGTAGGACTGAAGCTTTCTTT. This codes for CSVQQGNSRTEAFF.

This clonotype was counted between two and nine times. The rearrangement links TRBV12-3 or TRBV12-4 to TRBJ1-3, with D hard to call. This CDR3 region has 12 residues. The V end lost 3 bases, the J end lost 7 bases, and 7 bases lay between the germline ends. CDR3: CASSLGWNTIYF. CDR3 DNA: TGTGCCAGCAGTTTGGGTTGGAACACCATATATTTT.

This clonotype was seen more than once but under ten times. V is TRBV20-1 and J is TRBJ2-5; the match to TRBD1 covers 8 bases. This CDR3 is built from 14 residues. Germline lookup yields CDR1 DFQATT and CDR2 SNEGSKA (reference sequence). With 6 bases clipped from V and 2 bases from J, the junction kept 8 bases outside the gene matches. The CDR3 spells CSAHFGQGQETQYF. The CDR3 coding sequence is TGCAGTGCACACTTCGGACAGGGACAAGAGACCCAGTACTTC.

The chain has TRBV6-5 and TRBJ1-6; 9 nucleotides line up with TRBD1. The CDR3 consists of 16 residues. With 2 bases clipped from V and 10 bases from J, the junction kept 9 bases outside the gene matches. In germline, CDR1 is MNHEY, CDR2 SVGAGI. CDR3 coding DNA: TGTGCCAGCAGTTACGAAGTGAACAGGGGGCGATCACCCCTCCACTTT. It codes for CASSYEVNRGRSPLHF.

The chain recombines TRBV15 with TRBJ1-3; no clear D gene. With 2 bases removed from V and 0 bases from J, the gap between germline ends came to 8 bases. CDR1 is LNHNV and CDR2 is YYDKDF in the germline V gene (reference sequence). This CDR3 has 15 residues. Here the CDR3 DNA reads TGTGCCACCAGCAGACCTCTCAGCTCTGGAAACACCATATATTTT. Protein: CATSRPLSSGNTIYF.

This clonotype was seen more than once but under ten times. The chain links TRBV10-3 to TRBJ2-7; 7 bases are shared with TRBD2. V shed 3 bases and J 3 bases; nucleotides not matched to a gene: 11. CDR1 is ENHRY and CDR2 is SYGVKD in the germline V gene. CDR3 length: 16 residues. This CDR3 is CAISDWRGTNLYEQYF. The CDR3 DNA follows: TGTGCCATCAGTGATTGGAGAGGGACTAACCTCTACGAGCAGTACTTC.

This clonotype was observed many times. V gene TRBV7-3 combines with J gene TRBJ2-7, with D hard to call. The V and J ends lost 1 base and 2 bases respectively, with 12 bases between them. The germline CDR1 and CDR2 sequences are SGHTA and FQGTGA. The CDR3 totals 15 residues. This CDR3 is CASSLNLGPPYEQYF. CDR3 nucleotide sequence: TGTGCCAGCAGCTTAAATCTGGGTCCACCCTACGAGCAGTACTTC.

The genes are TRBV19 and TRBJ1-1, with 7 bases matching TRBD1. The CDR3 is 15 amino acids. Per the germline V gene, CDR1 is LNHDA and CDR2 is SQIVND (reference sequence). V was pared by 3 bases and J by 1 base, with 5 bases of the junction left unmatched. The CDR3 DNA reads TGTGCCAGTAGTATCAGGGGGGGACGGAACACTGAAGCTTTCTTT. Translated: CASSIRGGRNTEAFF.

This clonotype was detected only a few times. One end of the junction does not line up with germline, which may come from a read error. This chain uses TRBV12-3 or TRBV12-4 with TRBJ1-5; no definite D call. The CDR3 consists of 13 residues. CDR3 residues: CANSLNSNQPQHF. The CDR3 nucleotides are TGTGCCAACAGTTTAAATAGCAATCAGCCCCAGCATTTT.

V gene TRBV3-1 combines with J gene TRBJ2-1; the match to TRBD2 covers 13 bases. Germline-derived CDR1 and CDR2 are LGHDT and YNNKEL (reference sequence). The CDR3 totals 15 residues. After removal of 2 bases from V and 10 bases from J, the junction contained 5 bases not matched to a gene. In nucleotides, the CDR3 is TGTGCCAGCAGCCAAACTAGCGGGGGGGGCGGGGAGCAGTTCTTC. Translated, it gives CASSQTSGGGGEQFF.

This clonotype has just a few counts. V usage is TRBV18 and J usage is TRBJ1-6; 7 bases are shared with TRBD1. Trimming took 3 bases from V and 6 from J; bases not matched to a gene: 5. The CDR3 spans 15 residues. Looked up from germline, CDR1 is KGHSH and CDR2 is LQKENI. In DNA form, the CDR3 reads TGTGCCAGCTCACCCCCGACAGGGACTAATTCACCCCTCCACTTT. Translation gives CASSPPTGTNSPLHF.

The chain recombines TRBV4-1 with TRBJ1-1; TRBD1 might be the D (5 bases). The CDR3 contains 17 residues. From germline, CDR1 is MGHRA and CDR2 YSYEKL. Trimming left V 0 bases short and J 2 bases short, with 16 bases between. In nucleotides, the CDR3 is TGCGCCAGCAGCCAAGATGGGGCAGGGAGGGCCAACACTGAAGCTTTCTTT. This gives the protein CASSQDGAGRANTEAFF.

This clonotype appeared many times. The chain uses TRBV29-1 and TRBJ2-1; 8 positions agree with TRBD1. The CDR3 is made up of 14 amino acids. Trimming at V came to 7 bases and at J to 7 bases, leaving 12 bases not matched to a gene. In germline, CDR1 is SQVTM, CDR2 ANQGSEA. CDR3 DNA sequence: TGCAGCGCTGGGCCCCAGGGGGCAGGGAATGAGCAGTTCTTC. It codes for CSAGPQGAGNEQFF.